The clone carrying this TCR beta chain was seen only once. Its antigen is still unknown. The PCR employed 60 Vbeta primers together with 13 Jbeta primers. Some clones are missing from TCRdb's copy, which holds only in-frame ones; the method was immunoSEQ multiplex PCR. The profile shows some 270,000 clones, about 90% of them singletons. These data originate in a study of cytomegalovirus exposure and HLA in healthy donors. Notes on the study in general: What TCR beta sequences reportedly achieved was accurate prediction of HLA-A and HLA-B alleles in most subjects. Most likely, a cluster of highly shared sequence variants arose as a sequencing artifact.

CDR3 length: 13 residues. V dropped 3 bases and J dropped 1 base, with 6 bases sitting between them. Germline V lookup: CDR1 SGHAT, CDR2 FQNNGV. The TCR was taken from a girl aged 2-10 years in good health and CMV-seronegative. The chain joins TRBV11-2 to TRBJ2-5; D call uncertain. Sample: PBMCs. The CDR3 coding sequence is TGTGCCAGCAGCTTCGTGGCCCAAGAGACCCAGTACTTC. Its translation is CASSFVAQETQYF.